What follows are 25 T cell receptor beta chains derived from one specimen sequenced in a study of T cell changes during pregnancy in multiple sclerosis. Produced via immunoSEQ multiplex PCR; TCRdb's table is partial and in-frame only. In the table there are 9,000 to 15,000 clones, around 94% of which are singletons. Here the sequenced sample was CD4+ T cells from peripheral blood mononuclear cells, taken before pregnancy. The receptor set was obtained from a female donor with multiple sclerosis, enrolled in a pregnancy study.

The rearrangement uses TRBV30 and TRBJ2-2; 10 bases are shared with TRBD2. The germline CDR1 and CDR2 sequences are GTSNPN and SVGIG (reference sequence). The CDR3 totals 13 residues. The V segment lost 7 bases and the J segment 4 bases; nucleotides outside the gene matches: 3. In DNA form, the CDR3 reads TGTGCCTTAGCGGGGGGTGGCACCGGGGAGCTGTTTTTT. This sequence encodes CALAGGGTGELFF.

This chain uses TRBV5-5 with TRBJ1-1; D is perhaps TRBD1 (5 bases). In germline, CDR1 is SGHKS, CDR2 YYEKEE (reference sequence). The V and J ends lost 2 bases and 1 base respectively, with 12 bases between them. CDR3 length: 15 residues. CDR3 nucleotides: TGTGCCAGCAGCTTTGAGTTCACAGGGAACACTGAAGCTTTCTTT. This translates into CASSFEFTGNTEAFF.

Notes on this clone: At the DNA level, this CDR3 is encoded by other sequences in the same sample as well. Written as DNA, the CDR3 is TGTGCCACCCAAATGGACAGACCTACCGGGGAGCAGTACTTC. This gives the protein CATQMDRPTGEQYF. J is TRBJ2-7 and V is TRBV15, with D tentatively TRBD1 (6 bases). CDR3 size: 14 residues. The ends were cut back, 8 bases at V and 7 bases at J, with 21 bases in the middle. Germline V gene sequence: CDR1 LNHNV, CDR2 YYDKDF (reference sequence).

The chain links TRBV19 to TRBJ2-6; D is undetermined. The CDR3 loop spans 18 amino acids. CDR1 and CDR2 from the germline V gene are LNHDA and SQIVND (reference sequence). The germline V and J ends were trimmed by 3 bases and 5 bases, with 20 bases remaining between them. This CDR3 reads CASSMGQTNHKRANVLTF. The DNA of the CDR3 is TGTGCCAGTAGTATGGGTCAGACAAATCACAAACGGGCCAACGTCCTGACTTTC.

V gene TRBV10-3 combines with J gene TRBJ1-1; 11 nucleotides align to TRBD1. The CDR3 is 15 residues long. The germline gives CDR1 ENHRY, CDR2 SYGVKD. Trimming at V came to 10 bases and at J to 1 base, leaving 8 bases not matched to a gene. In DNA, the CDR3 is TGTGCCACACGGACAGGGGGCGCGTCGAACACTGAAGCTTTCTTT. Translating gives CATRTGGASNTEAFF.

The chain recombines TRBV27 with TRBJ2-1; 12 nucleotides match TRBD2. Germline V gene sequence: CDR1 MNHEY, CDR2 SMNVEV (reference sequence). This CDR3 has 18 residues. Trimming cost V 3 bases and J 12 bases; bases outside gene matches: 18. The CDR3 protein is CASSFLATLAGGLSPQFF. The CDR3 DNA is TGTGCCAGCAGTTTTCTGGCAACACTAGCGGGGGGACTTAGTCCGCAGTTCTTC.

The gene calls are TRBV18 and TRBJ2-1; 16 nucleotides agree with TRBD2. Germline V lookup: CDR1 KGHSH, CDR2 LQKENI. This CDR3 is 19 amino acids long. Trimming at V came to 5 bases and at J to 0 bases, leaving 7 bases not matched to a gene. CDR3 coding DNA: TGTGCCAGCTCATCGGGACTAGCGGGGGGGCCTAGCTCCTACAATGAGCAGTTCTTC. Its translation is CASSSGLAGGPSSYNEQFF.

The V call is TRBV6-1, the J call TRBJ1-2; D is unclear. This CDR3 comprises 11 residues. The V and J ends lost 8 bases and 1 base respectively, with 5 bases between them. Germline CDR1 is MNHNS and CDR2 is SASEGT. CDR3: CASVINYGYTF. Here the CDR3 DNA reads TGTGCCAGCGTAATTAACTATGGCTACACCTTC.

The genes are TRBV5-1 and TRBJ2-5; D possibly corresponds to TRBD1 (5 bases). CDR1 and CDR2 from the germline V gene are SGHRS and YFSETQ. This CDR3 has 12 residues. Trimming pared 6 bases from V and 5 bases from J, leaving 11 bases between. The CDR3 bases are TGCGCCAGCACCCAGGGCCGGGAGACCCAGTACTTC. This translates into CASTQGRETQYF.

The CDR3 spells CASSWDRDTEAFF. The DNA for the CDR3 is TGTGCCAGTAGTTGGGACAGGGACACTGAAGCTTTCTTT. The J gene is TRBJ1-1, the V gene TRBV19, with 9 nucleotides matching TRBD1. V lost 5 bases, J lost 3 bases, and 1 base stayed unmatched. The CDR3 consists of 13 residues. Per germline, CDR1 LNHDA and CDR2 SQIVND (reference sequence).

The V gene is TRBV29-1, the J gene TRBJ1-1; weak D call: TRBD1 (5 bases). The CDR3 runs to 12 residues. CDR1 SQVTM and CDR2 ANQGSEA come from the germline V gene. Between the trimmed V and J ends, which lost 7 bases and 4 bases, there was a span of 13 bases. The CDR3 is CSGTVGGTEAFF. The CDR3 nucleotides are TGCAGCGGAACTGTGGGGGGCACTGAAGCTTTCTTT.

J is TRBJ1-1 and V is TRBV4-1, with 8 nucleotides matching TRBD1. The CDR3 has 14 residues. With V trimmed by 4 bases and J by 3 bases, 4 bases remained unmatched. Germline V gene data show CDR1 as MGHRA and CDR2 as YSYEKL. Written as DNA, the CDR3 is TGCGCCAGCAGCCGAGTGACAGGGGACACTGAAGCTTTCTTT. Translation: CASSRVTGDTEAFF.

The V gene is TRBV11-3, the J gene TRBJ2-2; unclear D gene. With 1 base removed from V and 1 base from J, the gap between germline ends came to 4 bases. The CDR3 is made up of 14 amino acids. Per germline, CDR1 SGHNT and CDR2 YENEEA. CDR3: CASSLGRNTGELFF. In nucleotides, the CDR3 is TGTGCCAGCAGCTTAGGCAGGAACACCGGGGAGCTGTTTTTT.

In this sample, this clone turned up once. The gene calls are TRBV6-5 and TRBJ2-2; 9 bases are a match to TRBD1. V lost 6 bases to trimming and J lost 6 bases; unmatched junction nucleotides: 8. Germline V CDR1 and CDR2: MNHEY, SVGAGI. This CDR3 spans 15 amino acids. CDR3 sequence reads: CASRRDRVYSGELFF. CDR3 bases: TGTGCCAGCAGAAGGGACAGGGTTTATTCCGGGGAGCTGTTTTTT.

CDR3 nucleotides: TGTGCCAGCACTATCGAGCGGGGGGGGCCGGTGCACGAGCAGTACTTC. It encodes CASTIERGGPVHEQYF. The chain couples TRBV6-4 to TRBJ2-7, with 10 bases lining up with TRBD2. CDR3 length: 16 amino acids. Germline trimming cut 7 bases from V and 5 bases from J; bases unmatched to any gene: 14. Germline CDR1 is MRHNA and CDR2 is SNTAGT.

In this sample, this clone turned up a few times. CDR3 residues: CASSQGGGSYNSPLHF. The CDR3 bases are TGCGCCAGCAGCCAAGGGGGGGGATCCTATAATTCACCCCTCCACTTT. This rearrangement joins TRBV4-1 to TRBJ1-6, with D tentatively TRBD1 (5 bases). Germline V CDR1 and CDR2: MGHRA, YSYEKL. The CDR3 has 16 residues. Trimming took off 1 base at V and 1 base at J, with 8 bases between the two ends.

The chain links TRBV29-1 to TRBJ2-5; 9 nucleotides align to TRBD2. The J call is in doubt because the DNA end fits TRBJ2-7 better. Germline loops: CDR1 SQVTM, CDR2 ANQGSEA. The CDR3 is made up of 16 amino acids. CDR3 DNA sequence: TGCAGCGTTGAAGAGGGGGCGGGGGGGCCCGCCTACGAGCAGTACTTC. Protein sequence: CSVEEGAGGPAYEQYF.

This chain joins TRBV2 and TRBJ2-4; no clear D. Trimming shortened V by 3 bases and J by 7 bases, and 7 bases separated the two germline ends. The CDR3 contains 12 residues. Germline CDR1 SNHLY, CDR2 FYNNEI. The CDR3 loop is CASSEAVNIQYF. For the CDR3, the DNA is TGTGCCAGCAGTGAGGCGGTGAACATTCAGTACTTC.

This rearrangement joins TRBV4-1 to TRBJ1-2; D unclear. Trimming cost V 2 bases and J 8 bases, with 6 bases left between them. This CDR3 is 11 amino acids long. Germline V gene lookup returns CDR1 MGHRA and CDR2 YSYEKL. Here the CDR3 reads CASSQSPGYTF. The CDR3 DNA is TGCGCCAGCAGCCAATCCCCGGGCTACACCTTC.

The chain recombines TRBV7-9 with TRBJ2-3; 8 nucleotides line up with TRBD2. The germline V gene encodes CDR1 SEHNR and CDR2 FQNEAQ (reference sequence). With V trimmed by 5 bases and J by 7 bases, 14 bases remained unmatched. The CDR3 contains 16 residues. The CDR3 spells CASSSSGGAPGNTQYF. The CDR3 bases are TGTGCCAGCAGCAGCAGCGGGGGTGCACCGGGAAATACGCAGTATTTT.

The chain is built from TRBV9 and TRBJ2-3; possibly TRBD2 for D (7 bases). The CDR3 has 16 amino acids. Germline CDR1 SGDLS, CDR2 YYNGEE. V was pared by 0 bases and J by 0 bases, with 11 bases between. The CDR3 nucleotides read TGTGCCAGCAGCGTAGAGGGGGGGTCTAGCACAGATACGCAGTATTTT. As protein: CASSVEGGSSTDTQYF.

The genes are TRBV10-3 and TRBJ2-7; D is possibly TRBD2 (7 bases). The germline V and J ends were trimmed by 0 bases and 4 bases, with 19 bases remaining between them. The germline gives CDR1 ENHRY, CDR2 SYGVKD. The CDR3 runs 17 residues. The DNA of the CDR3 is TGTGCCATCAGTGAGTCCACCCGAGGGGGGGCGGGGTACGAGCAGTACTTC. As protein: CAISESTRGGAGYEQYF.

The V call is TRBV5-4, the J call TRBJ2-1, with D perhaps TRBD2 (7 bases). Germline CDR1 is SGHNT and CDR2 is YYREEE (reference sequence). CDR3 length: 16 amino acids. The ends were cut back, 0 bases at V and 3 bases at J, with 13 bases in the middle. The CDR3 region has the DNA TGTGCCAGCAGCTTGGAGGGGGGGACCTTCTACAATGAGCAGTTCTTC. Its protein is CASSLEGGTFYNEQFF. Full variable domain (missing parts from reference TRBV5-4 and TRBJ2-1): ETGVTQSPTHLIKTRGQQVTLRCSSQSGHNTVSWYQQALGQGPQFIFQYYREEENGRGNFPPRFSGLQFPNYSSELNVNALELDDSALYLCASSLEGGTFYNEQFFGPGTRLTVL.

The chain is built from TRBV19 and TRBJ2-1; 8 positions agree with TRBD2. The germline CDR1 and CDR2 sequences are LNHDA and SQIVND (reference sequence). CDR3 length: 15 residues. V lost 1 base and J lost 5; bases outside the gene matches: 4. CDR3 nucleotides: TGTGCCAGTAGTATAGGTGGTAGCGGGGACAATGAGCAGTTCTTC. This encodes CASSIGGSGDNEQFF. Complete variable domain (other parts from reference TRBV19 and TRBJ2-1): DGGITQSPKYLFRKEGQNVTLSCEQNLNHDAMYWYRQDPGQGLRLIYYSQIVNDFQKGDIAEGYSVSREKKESFPLTVTSAQKNPTAFYLCASSIGGSGDNEQFFGPGTRLTVL.

This CDR3 is CASSVVGANTGELFF. The CDR3 nucleotides are TGTGCCAGCAGCGTAGTCGGGGCGAACACCGGGGAGCTGTTTTTT. The V gene is TRBV9, the J gene TRBJ2-2, with a weak D call TRBD2 (5 bases). Trimming stripped 0 bases from V and 0 bases from J, with 6 bases between. Germline-derived CDR1 and CDR2 are SGDLS and YYNGEE. There are 15 residues in the CDR3.